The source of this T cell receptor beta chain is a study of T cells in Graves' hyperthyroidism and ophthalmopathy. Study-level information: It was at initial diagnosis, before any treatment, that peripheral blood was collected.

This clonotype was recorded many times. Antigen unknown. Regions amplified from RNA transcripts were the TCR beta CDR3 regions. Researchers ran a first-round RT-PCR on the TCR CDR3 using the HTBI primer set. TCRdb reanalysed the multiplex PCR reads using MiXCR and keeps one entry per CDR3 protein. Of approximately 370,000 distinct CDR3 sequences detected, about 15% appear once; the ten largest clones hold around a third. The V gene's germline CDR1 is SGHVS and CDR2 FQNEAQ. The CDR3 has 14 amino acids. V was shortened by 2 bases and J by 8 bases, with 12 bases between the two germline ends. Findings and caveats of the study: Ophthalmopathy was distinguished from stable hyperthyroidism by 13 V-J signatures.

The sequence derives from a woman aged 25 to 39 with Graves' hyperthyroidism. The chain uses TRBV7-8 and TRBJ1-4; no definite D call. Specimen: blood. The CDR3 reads CASSLRTAGEKLFF. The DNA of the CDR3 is TGTGCCAGCAGCTTACGTACAGCCGGGGAAAAACTGTTTTTT.